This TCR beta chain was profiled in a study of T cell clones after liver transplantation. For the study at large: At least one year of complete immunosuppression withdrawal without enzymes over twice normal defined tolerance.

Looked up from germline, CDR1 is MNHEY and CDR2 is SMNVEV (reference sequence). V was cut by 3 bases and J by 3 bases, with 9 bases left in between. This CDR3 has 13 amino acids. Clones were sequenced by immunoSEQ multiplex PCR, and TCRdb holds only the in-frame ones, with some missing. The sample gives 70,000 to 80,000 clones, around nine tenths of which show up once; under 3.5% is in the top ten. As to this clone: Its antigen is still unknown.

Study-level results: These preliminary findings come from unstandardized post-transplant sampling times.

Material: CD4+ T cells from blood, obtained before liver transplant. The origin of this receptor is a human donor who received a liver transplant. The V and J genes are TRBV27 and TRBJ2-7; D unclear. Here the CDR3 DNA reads TGTGCCAGCAGTTTCGGTCTGGGCTACGAGCAGTACTTC. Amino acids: CASSFGLGYEQYF.